This T cell receptor beta chain is from a study of PD-1 blockade in classical Hodgkin lymphoma (dated by TCRdb to the early 2020s). Turning to the overall study: Nivolumab dosing was 3 mg/kg intravenously every 2 weeks, continuing until either disease progression or unacceptable toxicity. A peripheral blood immune signature of response to PD-1 blockade in classical Hodgkin lymphoma was defined using TCR beta sequencing and CyTOF. Overall study results and their limits: Diversity was lower in patients who began nivolumab less than 1 year after ASCT, so these patients were left out of later analyses to avoid confounding by immune reconstitution. CD4+ but not CD8+ TCR diversity rose significantly by C4D1 (p=0.0027 vs p=0.16), most apparent in complete responders (p=0.02). The study was limited to a single clinical trial cohort, and causes of repertoire differences, possibly disease activity or prior therapy, remained undefined. Trial patients with a complete response had baseline diversity similar to that of newly diagnosed patients, while partial responders and progressors had significantly lower diversity. Newly diagnosed patients were reported to have lower baseline TCR diversity than healthy donors, and relapsed/refractory patients were reported to have lower baseline TCR diversity still.

For this chain, trimming is 2 bases at the V end and 12 bases at the J end, and the number of junction bases without a gene match is 14. The CDR3 sequence holds 15 residues, the cysteine and phenylalanine included. Kept here is only the CDR3 DNA, which spans 45 bases and is read in frame from base 1. The germline V gene sets CDR1 to SGHRS and CDR2 to YFSETQ. Per the publication, the time point label means: cycle 4 day 1 (C4D1), after less than 7 weeks of nivolumab. Relapse after autologous stem cell transplantation had occurred in all trial patients, and cohorts A, B and C were distinguished by prior brentuximab vedotin exposure. The trial cohort comprised around 60 patients with relapsed/refractory classical Hodgkin lymphoma whose best overall responses were complete response, partial response or progressive disease. In the multi-cohort phase II CheckMate 205 trial, trial patients received single-agent nivolumab. An independent review committee assessed best overall response using the 2007 International Working Group response criteria. Trial PBMCs were collected just before the start of nivolumab (C1D1) and during therapy at cycle 2 day 1 and cycle 4 day 1. After peripheral blood was drawn into 8 mL Vacutainer Cell Preparation Tubes, PBMCs were isolated by centrifugation and then cryopreserved.

The Qiagen DNeasy kit was used to extract genomic DNA from unsorted PBMCs and from the negatively selected CD4+ and CD8+ fractions. TCR beta CDR3 regions were subjected to amplification by immunoSEQ multiplex PCR with primers that anneal to V and J segments. A synthetic immune receptor repertoire was used to minimize amplification bias, and remaining bias was computationally removed after sequencing. In the authors' own workflow: Repertoire diversity was quantified as the Shannon entropy index using custom Python scripts. The unsorted, CD4+ and CD8+ repertoires were each analyzed separately, with the exception of combined analyses, where CD4+ and CD8+ sequences were merged in silico. A clone was considered expanded if an increase in frequency of at least 2-fold after treatment relative to C1D1 was found, and a pseudocount of 0.5 was applied to clones undetected at baseline. Singleton clones were defined as clones with 0 or 1 copy at C1D1, and non-singleton clones were defined as clones with 2 or more copies. Clones expanded in unsorted samples were annotated as CD4+, CD8+ or unknown by matching protein sequences in sorted samples from the same patient. Wilcoxon tests were applied to paired samples to test diversity changes from C1D1 to C4D1. Here the immuneACCESS table is served through TCRdb, limited to in-frame sequences with V and J called. Missing clones are a known gap in these copies; in checked studies unresolved V genes cover under half, and the rest lacks a known reason. V, J and clone size were drawn from that table, and D and trimming were deduced from the DNA. The sample includes more than 15,000 clones, with under 90% observed a single time. Around an eighth of the sample is in the top ten clones.

Comment on this clone: It has no known antigen specificity. Base qualities are missing; no much larger clone stands one base away.

The specimen was peripheral blood mononuclear cells (PBMCs), collected before the fourth cycle of nivolumab. The receptor comes from a human donor with classical Hodgkin lymphoma. The chain links TRBV5-1 with TRBJ2-3; TRBD1 fits 8 bases in the junction. The CDR3 is CASSLATGELGAQYF. The sequenced DNA is TGCGCCAGCAGCTTAGCGACAGGGGAACTGGGGGCCCAGTATTTT.